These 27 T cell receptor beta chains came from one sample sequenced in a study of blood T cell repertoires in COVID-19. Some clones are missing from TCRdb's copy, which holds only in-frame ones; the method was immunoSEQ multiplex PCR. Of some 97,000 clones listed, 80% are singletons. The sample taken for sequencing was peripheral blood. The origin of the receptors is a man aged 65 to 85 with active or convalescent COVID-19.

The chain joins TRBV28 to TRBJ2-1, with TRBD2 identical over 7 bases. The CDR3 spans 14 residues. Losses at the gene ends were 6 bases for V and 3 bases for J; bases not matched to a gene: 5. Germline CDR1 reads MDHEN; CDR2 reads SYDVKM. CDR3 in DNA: TGTGCCAGCAGCCCGAGCGGGGTCTACAATGAGCAGTTCTTC. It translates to CASSPSGVYNEQFF.

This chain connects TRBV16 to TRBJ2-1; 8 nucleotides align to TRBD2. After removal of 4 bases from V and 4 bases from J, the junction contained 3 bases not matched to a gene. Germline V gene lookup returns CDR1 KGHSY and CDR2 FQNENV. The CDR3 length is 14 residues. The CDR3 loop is CASSPSGRYNEQFF. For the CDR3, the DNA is TGTGCCAGCAGCCCTAGCGGGCGGTACAATGAGCAGTTCTTC.

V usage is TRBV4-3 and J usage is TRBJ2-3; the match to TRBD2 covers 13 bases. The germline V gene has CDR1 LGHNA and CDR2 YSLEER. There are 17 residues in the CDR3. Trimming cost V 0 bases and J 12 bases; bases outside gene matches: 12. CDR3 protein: CASSQDYSGGLAGFQYF. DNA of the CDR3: TGCGCCAGCAGCCAAGATTATTCGGGGGGACTAGCGGGGTTTCAGTATTTT.

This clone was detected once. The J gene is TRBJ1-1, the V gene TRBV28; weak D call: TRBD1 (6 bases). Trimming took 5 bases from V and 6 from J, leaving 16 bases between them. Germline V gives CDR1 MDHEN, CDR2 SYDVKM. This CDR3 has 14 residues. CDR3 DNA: TGTGCCAGCAGTGAAGGACAGCCTAATTCTGAAGCTTTCTTT. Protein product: CASSEGQPNSEAFF.

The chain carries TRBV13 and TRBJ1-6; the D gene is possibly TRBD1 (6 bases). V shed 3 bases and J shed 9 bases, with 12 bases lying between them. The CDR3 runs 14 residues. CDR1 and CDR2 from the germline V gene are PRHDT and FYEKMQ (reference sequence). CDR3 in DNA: TGTGCCAGCAGCTTCTCAGGGGAGATTTCACCCCTCCACTTT. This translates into CASSFSGEISPLHF.

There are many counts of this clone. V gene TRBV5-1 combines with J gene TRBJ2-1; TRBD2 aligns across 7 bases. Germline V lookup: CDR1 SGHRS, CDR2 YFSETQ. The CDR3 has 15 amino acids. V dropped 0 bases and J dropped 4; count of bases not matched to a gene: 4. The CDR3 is CASSLGGLSYNEQFF. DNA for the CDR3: TGCGCCAGCAGCTTGGGGGGACTATCTTACAATGAGCAGTTCTTC.

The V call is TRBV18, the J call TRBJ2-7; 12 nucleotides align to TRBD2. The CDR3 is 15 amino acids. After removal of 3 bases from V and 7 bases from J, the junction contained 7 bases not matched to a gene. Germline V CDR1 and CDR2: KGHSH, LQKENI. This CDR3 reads CASSPASGRAGEQYF. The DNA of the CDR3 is TGTGCCAGCTCACCTGCTAGCGGGAGGGCCGGGGAGCAGTACTTC.

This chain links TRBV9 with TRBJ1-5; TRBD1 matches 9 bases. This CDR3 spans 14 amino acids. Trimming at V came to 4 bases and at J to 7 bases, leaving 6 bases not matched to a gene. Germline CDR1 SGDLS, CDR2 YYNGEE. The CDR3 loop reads CASSSGTGTQPQHF. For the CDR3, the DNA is TGTGCCAGCAGCTCAGGGACAGGGACCCAGCCCCAGCATTTT.

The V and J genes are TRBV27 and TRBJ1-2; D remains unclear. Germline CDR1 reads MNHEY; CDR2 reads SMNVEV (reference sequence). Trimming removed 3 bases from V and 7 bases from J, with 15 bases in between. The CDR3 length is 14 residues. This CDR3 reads CASSLNEGVGGYTF. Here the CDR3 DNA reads TGTGCCAGCAGTTTGAACGAGGGAGTCGGTGGCTACACCTTC.

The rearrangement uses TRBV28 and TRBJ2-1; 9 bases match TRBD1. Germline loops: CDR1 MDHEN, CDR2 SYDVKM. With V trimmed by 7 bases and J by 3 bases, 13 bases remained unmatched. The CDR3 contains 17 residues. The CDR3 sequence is CASTRSLSGQGYNEQFF. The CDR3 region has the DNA TGTGCCAGCACCCGTTCGTTGTCGGGACAGGGCTACAATGAGCAGTTCTTC.

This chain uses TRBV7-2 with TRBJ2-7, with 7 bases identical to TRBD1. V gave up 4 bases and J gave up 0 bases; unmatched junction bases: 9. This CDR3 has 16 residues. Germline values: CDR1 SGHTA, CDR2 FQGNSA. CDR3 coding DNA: TGTGCCAGCAGCTCAACCCGGGACAGTGCCTCCTACGAGCAGTACTTC. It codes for CASSSTRDSASYEQYF.

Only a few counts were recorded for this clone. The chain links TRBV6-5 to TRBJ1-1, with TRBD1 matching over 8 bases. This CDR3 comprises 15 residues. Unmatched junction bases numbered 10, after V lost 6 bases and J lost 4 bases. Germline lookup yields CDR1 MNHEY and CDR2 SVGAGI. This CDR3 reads CASSRRTGSVTEAFF. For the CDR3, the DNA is TGTGCCAGCAGCCGAAGGACAGGGTCGGTCACTGAAGCTTTCTTT.

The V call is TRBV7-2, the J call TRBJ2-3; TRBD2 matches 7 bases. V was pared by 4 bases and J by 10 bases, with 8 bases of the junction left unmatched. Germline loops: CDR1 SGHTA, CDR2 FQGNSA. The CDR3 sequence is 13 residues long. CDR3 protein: CASSSDSGLSQYF. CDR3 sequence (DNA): TGTGCCAGCAGCTCCGATAGCGGGCTGTCGCAGTATTTT.

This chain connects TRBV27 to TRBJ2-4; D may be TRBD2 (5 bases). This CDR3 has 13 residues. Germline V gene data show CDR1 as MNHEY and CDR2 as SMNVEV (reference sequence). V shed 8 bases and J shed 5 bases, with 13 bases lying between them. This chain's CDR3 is CASGDRGQNIQYF. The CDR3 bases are TGTGCCAGCGGGGATCGGGGTCAAAACATTCAGTACTTC.

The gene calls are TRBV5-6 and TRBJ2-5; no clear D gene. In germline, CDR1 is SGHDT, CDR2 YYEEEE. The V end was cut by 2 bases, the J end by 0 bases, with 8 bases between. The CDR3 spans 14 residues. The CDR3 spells CASSLDADQETQYF. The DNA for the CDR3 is TGTGCCAGCAGCTTAGACGCGGACCAAGAGACCCAGTACTTC.

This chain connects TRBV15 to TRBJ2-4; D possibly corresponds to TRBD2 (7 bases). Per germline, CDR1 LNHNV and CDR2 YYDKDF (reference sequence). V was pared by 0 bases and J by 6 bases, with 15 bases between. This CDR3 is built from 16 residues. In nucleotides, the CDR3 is TGTGCCACCAGCAGAGACCCTTGGGGGGGGCTAAACATTCAGTACTTC. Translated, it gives CATSRDPWGGLNIQYF.

CDR3 in amino acids: CATQVPGEFDYGYTF. CDR3 sequence (DNA): TGTGCCACTCAAGTTCCGGGGGAATTCGACTATGGCTACACCTTC. This chain joins TRBV28 and TRBJ1-2; possibly TRBD1 for D (5 bases). Germline V lookup: CDR1 MDHEN, CDR2 SYDVKM. This CDR3 has 15 residues. V dropped 10 bases and J dropped 3 bases, with 21 bases sitting between them.

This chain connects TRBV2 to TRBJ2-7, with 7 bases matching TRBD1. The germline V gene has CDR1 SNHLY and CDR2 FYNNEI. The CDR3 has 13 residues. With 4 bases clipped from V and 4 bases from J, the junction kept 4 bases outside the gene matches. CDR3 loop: CASSVDRVYEQYF. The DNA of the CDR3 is TGTGCCAGCAGTGTTGACAGGGTATACGAGCAGTACTTC.

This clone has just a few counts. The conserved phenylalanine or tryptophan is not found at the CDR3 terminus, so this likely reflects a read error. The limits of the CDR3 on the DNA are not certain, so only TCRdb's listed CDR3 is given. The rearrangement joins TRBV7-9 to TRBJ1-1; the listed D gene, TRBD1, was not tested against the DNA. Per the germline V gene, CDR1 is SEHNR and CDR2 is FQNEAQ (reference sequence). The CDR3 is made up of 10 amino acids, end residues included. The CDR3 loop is CASSPGQFQI.

For the CDR3, the DNA is TGTGCCATTACGTCTCGGGCGGGGGGTCCTAGCAATCAGCCCCAGCATTTT. Translated: CAITSRAGGPSNQPQHF. V gene TRBV28 combines with J gene TRBJ1-5, with D possibly TRBD1 on 5 matching bases. This CDR3 has 17 amino acids. Trimming took 10 bases from V and 0 from J, leaving 22 bases between them. Looked up from germline, CDR1 is MDHEN and CDR2 is SYDVKM.

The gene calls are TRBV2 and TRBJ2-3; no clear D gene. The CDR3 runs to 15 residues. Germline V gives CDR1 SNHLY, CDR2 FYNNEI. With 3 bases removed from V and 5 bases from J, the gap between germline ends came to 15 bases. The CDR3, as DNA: TGTGCCAGCAGTGATGCACGATCAGGAAGAGATACGCAGTATTTT. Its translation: CASSDARSGRDTQYF.

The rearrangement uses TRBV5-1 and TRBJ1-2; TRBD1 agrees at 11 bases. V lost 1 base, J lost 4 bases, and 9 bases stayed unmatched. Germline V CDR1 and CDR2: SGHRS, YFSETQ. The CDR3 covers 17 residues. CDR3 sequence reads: CASSLTIGTGGGYGYTF. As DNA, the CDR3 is TGCGCCAGCAGCTTGACCATCGGGACAGGGGGAGGCTATGGCTACACCTTC.

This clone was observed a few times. The CDR3 loop is CASSPHRTEQYF. CDR3 DNA: TGTGCCAGCAGTCCCCACAGGACGGAGCAGTACTTC. This chain connects TRBV12-3 or TRBV12-4 to TRBJ2-7; possible D gene TRBD1, 5 bases. This CDR3 spans 12 amino acids. V lost 5 bases to trimming and J lost 7 bases, with 12 bases between them.

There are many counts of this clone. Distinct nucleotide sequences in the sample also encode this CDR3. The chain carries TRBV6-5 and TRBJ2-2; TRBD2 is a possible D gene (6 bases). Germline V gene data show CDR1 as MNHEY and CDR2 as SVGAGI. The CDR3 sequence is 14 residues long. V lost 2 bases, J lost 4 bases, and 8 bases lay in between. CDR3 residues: CASSYDSGTGELFF. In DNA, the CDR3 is TGTGCCAGCAGTTACGATAGCGGCACCGGGGAGCTGTTTTTT.

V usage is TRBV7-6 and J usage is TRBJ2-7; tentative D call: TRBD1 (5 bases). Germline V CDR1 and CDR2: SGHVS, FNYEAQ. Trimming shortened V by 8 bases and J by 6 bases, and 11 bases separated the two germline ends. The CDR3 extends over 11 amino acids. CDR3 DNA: TGTGCCAGCGGATCGACAGCCGAGCAGTACTTC. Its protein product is CASGSTAEQYF.

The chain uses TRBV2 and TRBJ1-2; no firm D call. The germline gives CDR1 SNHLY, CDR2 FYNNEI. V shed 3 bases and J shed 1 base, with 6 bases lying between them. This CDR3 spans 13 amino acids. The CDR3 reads CASSDSNNYGYTF. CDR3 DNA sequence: TGTGCCAGCAGTGATAGTAATAACTATGGCTACACCTTC.

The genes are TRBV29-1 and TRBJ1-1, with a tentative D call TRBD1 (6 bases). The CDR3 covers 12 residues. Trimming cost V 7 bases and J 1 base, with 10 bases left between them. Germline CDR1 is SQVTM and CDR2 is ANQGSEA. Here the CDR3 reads CSGQQGNTEAFF. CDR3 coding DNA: TGCAGCGGGCAACAGGGGAACACTGAAGCTTTCTTT.